This T cell receptor (beta chain) was captured in a study of blood T cell repertoires in COVID-19 (TCRdb year 2020). Looking at the study overall: The collaborator samples originated in the United States, Italy and Spain and spanned the acute and convalescent phases of COVID-19. The material from the prospective study consisted of cDNA or gDNA derived from T cells, B-cell-depleted T cells, or PBMCs. Where available, HLA class I and class II types were taken from metadata supplied by the sample provider and were not determined by assay-based typing. A de-identified subject ID, COVID-19 status, age in years and sex were almost always included in the sample metadata. The repertoires were released in a freely available public database meant as a resource for research on the immune response to SARS-CoV-2. The samples were drawn from two sources: the first 160 participants of the ongoing ImmuneRACE study, and over 950 subjects contributed by 6 global collaborators. Deeply sampled blood TCRbeta repertoires from subjects exposed to, actively infected with, or recovered from COVID-19 were included in the dataset. The investigation overall reported the following: The quantity of clinical and demographic metadata differed by source and by participant and was supplied without curation.

TCRbeta CDR3 regions were amplified from genomic DNA using the immunoSEQ Assay, a bias-controlled multiplex PCR. Concerning the study's data processing: The number of nucleated cells in each sample was estimated by amplification of reference gene primers within the assay. To quantify the absolute abundance of each unique TCRbeta CDR3 rearrangement, sequence reads were collapsed and filtered. Productive Simpson clonality was computed per sample as the square root of Simpson's diversity index over productive rearrangements. Here the immuneACCESS table is served through TCRdb, limited to in-frame sequences with V and J called. Missing clones are a known gap in these copies; in checked studies unresolved V genes cover under half, and the rest lacks a known reason. D and trimming come from the DNA, and the V and J calls and clone size come from that table. The sample includes under 100,000 clones, with around 87% observed a single time. The ten largest clonotypes hold roughly 17% of the sample.

For this clone: This receptor's antigen is unknown. There are no base qualities to consult, and no much larger clone falls within one base.

The collaborating institutions used their own protocols to collect whole blood in K2EDTA tubes. For TCRbeta analysis, collaborators shipped samples as frozen whole blood, isolated PBMCs, or DNA extracted from either of those sample types. Material for sequencing was peripheral blood. The sequence derives from a human donor in a cohort sampled during active COVID-19.

The CDR3 sequence is CATSEIGLDTQYF. In nucleotide form, the sequence is TGTGCCACCAGTGAAATTGGCCTAGATACGCAGTATTTT. The chain links TRBV24-1 with TRBJ2-3, with no D gene named confidently. The germline V gene encodes CDR1 KGHDR and CDR2 SFDVKD. The CDR3, from cysteine to phenylalanine, totals 13 residues. Only CDR3 DNA remains: 39 bases, in frame from the first base. Between the V and J ends, shortened by 4 bases and 5 bases respectively, the junction contains 9 bases.